The following is a TCR beta chain sequence with its context. As yet, its antigen is unknown. This sample was included in a study of cytomegalovirus exposure and HLA in healthy donors. PCR primers comprised 60 Vbeta and 13 Jbeta primers. Libraries were prepared by immunoSEQ multiplex PCR; TCRdb keeps only in-frame clonotypes and omits some of them. The sample contains 65,000 to 100,000 clones, roughly 83% of which appear only once. Study observations and caveats: Accurate prediction of HLA-A and HLA-B alleles (for most subjects) was reportedly achieved from TCR beta sequences.

The CDR3 is 18 residues long. J gave up 5 bases and V 2 bases, and 15 bases lay outside the gene matches. Germline assignment: CDR1 SNHLY and CDR2 FYNNEI. The sample comprised PBMCs. V usage is TRBV2 and J usage is TRBJ1-1; 9 bases match TRBD1. The source of this sequence is a woman aged 40 to 50 in good health and CMV-seropositive. The CDR3 coding sequence is TGTGCCAGCAGTGAATATCCCGACCCGGGACAGGGTCGAACTGAAGCTTTCTTT. Its protein is CASSEYPDPGQGRTEAFF.